The rows below give T cell receptor beta chains drawn from one sample of a study of T cells in Graves' hyperthyroidism and ophthalmopathy. TCRdb independently ran MiXCR on the multiplex PCR reads; one entry per CDR3 protein. The data hold about 680,000 distinct CDR3 sequences, with about a third observed a single time. The source material was blood. Receptors originate from a woman in her 40s with Graves' hyperthyroidism. CDR3s leave out the opening cysteine and the closing phenylalanine or tryptophan. Clone size is not always given. Where it is, it says once, few, many or a class for expanded clones.

TRBV20-1,NA,SARDRDRVRNIQY
TRBV6-1,few,ASRDRGLKNSPLH
TRBV6-5,NA,ASSRTGSAPYEQY
TRBV10-3,NA,ASSYWASGGLSSYEQY
TRBV5-6,NA,ASSLLGSLNTEAF
TRBV19,NA,ASSIAGSGNTIY
TRBV29-1,NA,SVEAGRTYEQY
TRBV20-1,few,SASLAGGQETQY
TRBV3-2,few,ASSQGTGFTEAF
TRBV6-6,NA,ASSTPSVAHGYT
TRBV19,NA,ASRLAGENYGYT
TRBV20-1,NA,SARMTINQPQH
TRBV29-1,NA,SIDGHPNQPQH
TRBV7-2,NA,ASSLSHLAGELF
TRBV6-2/TRBV6-3,many,ASSRQGLPLH
TRBV7-2,NA,ASSPTLGRGDYGYT
TRBV5-4,NA,ASSSGGASSYEQY
TRBV3-1,NA,ASSPLNGQDFYEQY
TRBV12-3/TRBV12-4,many,ASSDSSGNTIY
TRBV7-9,NA,ASSHRDRGSHEQY
TRBV16,few,ASSQSGFNEKLF
TRBV12-3/TRBV12-4,NA,ASSSAGPSYT
TRBV7-2,many,ASSLLVGGFGYT
TRBV5-1,NA,ASSSGLAGVGETQY
TRBV7-2,few,ASSNRRAGRTYEQY
TRBV7-9,many,ASSGSSGGNEQF
TRBV29-1,NA,SARTAYTDTQY
TRBV6-1,NA,ASTIGPGQEH
TRBV19,once,ASSMTRDSF
TRBV7-2,many,ASSPRSYQETQY
TRBV10-3,NA,ASRRPTGEEEGYT
TRBV5-4,few,ASSFTGAGNTIY
TRBV20-1,NA,SAPGQGGKETRY
TRBV5-1,NA,ASSQDVSATGELF
TRBV10-3,many,AITQGTDGYT
TRBV12-3/TRBV12-4,NA,ASSTTGVYGYT
TRBV12-3/TRBV12-4,few,ASSRSTVTGANVLT
TRBV7-9,NA,ASSLESVTQPQH
TRBV9,NA,ASSPRRGQETQY
TRBV19,many,ASSTIWGGTEAF
TRBV6-5,NA,ASSGGQGSEAF
TRBV2,NA,ASSPESSNQPQH
TRBV19,many,ASTVRSGAYSYEQY
TRBV13,NA,ASMRAGELF
TRBV7-8,NA,ASSLPGTSGTYEQY
TRBV5-1,NA,ASSGGSGFRGYT
TRBV2,NA,ASGEAGRTSTDTQY